This T cell receptor beta chain stems from a study of T cells in Graves' hyperthyroidism and ophthalmopathy (dated by TCRdb to 2018 to 2020). At the level of the whole study: Peripheral blood samples were taken at initial diagnosis, before any treatment was given. To identify distinguishing TCR V-J signatures, a discovery cohort of about 100 patients was used, comprising 43 with Graves' ophthalmopathy and approximately 57 with stable Graves' hyperthyroidism. An independent validation cohort of around 19 hyperthyroidism patients and some 15 patients who later progressed to ophthalmopathy tested prospective prediction of ophthalmopathy. The roughly 94 discovery patients were randomly divided into training and test sets at a 7:3 ratio. The study also compared thyroid tissue and blood T-cell repertoires from more than 5 Graves' hyperthyroidism patients. Following sampling, methimazole starting at 30 mg daily was given to hyperthyroidism patients, and high-dose intravenous methylprednisolone was given to ophthalmopathy patients. According to the paper, TCR Vbeta CDR3 sequencing was carried out on 135 peripheral blood samples, which came from under 50 ophthalmopathy, 70 to 80 hyperthyroidism and roughly 17 progressor patients. Broader findings and caveats from the paper: A 13 V-J signature model separated ophthalmopathy from stable hyperthyroidism, with roughly 88% sensitivity and roughly 84% specificity in cross-validation and 80%/75% in testing. No statistical method was used to set the sample size in advance, and investigators knew the group allocation. During validation, the model predicted progression to ophthalmopathy a median of approximately 6.5 months ahead of onset, with more than 60% sensitivity and less than 85% specificity. Most expanded thyroid clonotypes (frequency above 0.001) were also detected in blood, a finding suggesting that blood repertoires may reflect thyroid immune responses.

Hyperthyroidism patients were newly diagnosed, with disease duration under 2 months, and aged 18 to 65 years. Any patient with an uncontrolled infection, another autoimmune disease, pregnancy or lactation was excluded. Diagnoses relied on clinical symptoms, serum thyroxine and TRAb, thyroid ultrasound and orbital computed tomography. Blood from progressor patients was drawn when they were first diagnosed with hyperthyroidism, before any ophthalmopathy symptoms appeared. PBMCs were isolated from more than 9 ml of fresh peripheral blood by Ficoll-Paque density gradient centrifugation. Progressor patients were first diagnosed with Graves' hyperthyroidism and then developed ophthalmopathy during follow-up. Trizol reagent was used to extract total RNA, and RNA quality was then checked on an Agilent 2100 Bioanalyzer. The TCR beta CDR3 regions were amplified from the RNA transcripts. The first round of RT-PCR for the TCR CDR3 was performed with the HTBI primer set and the Qiagen OneStep RT-PCR kit. The libraries were constructed in a second round of multiplex PCR and then size-selected and purified. Sequencing of the libraries was done on an Illumina HiSeq2000 using paired-end 100 bp reads. The authors processed their data as follows. SOAPnuke was used to process the raw data, with reads discarded if the reads contained adapters or uncalled bases, had a mean Phred below 15, or lacked an exact constant-primer or identifier match. High-quality paired reads were merged using COPE v1.2.5, and each unique nucleotide sequence was defined as a clonotype. MiTCR v1.1 was used to align clonotypes to the IMGT TRBV, TRBD and TRBJ reference segments. The analysis included only V-J combinations with a frequency above 0.0001, which together covered about 99% of the repertoires. A TCS score was defined as the ratio between F50 (clonal expansion) and ExV (chaos), using BLOSUM62-based TCRdist between CDR3 peptides within each V-J. Welch's t-statistics and random forest reduced around 510 V-J features to 10 to 15, which were used in a naive Bayes classifier (R e1071). TCRdb redid the processing of the public reads, applying fastp at Q25 and MiXCR, and retained in-frame beta chains. Identical CDR3 proteins give one entry, which carries the most common genes and DNA. These V and J calls derive from TCRdb rather than the authors' analysis. Counted in this sample were over 250,000 distinct CDR3 sequences; 25% to 30% of them appeared once. Clones ranked in the top ten supply 20% to 30% of the sample.

This clonotype was counted at least ten times. Its specific antigen is unknown. The record has no base qualities; no much larger clone is one base away. The germline V gene encodes CDR1 DFQATT and CDR2 SNEGSKA (reference sequence). From V the trimming removes 6 bases and from J it removes 4 bases, while the gene matches leave 11 bases of the junction unaccounted for. From the cysteine through the phenylalanine, the CDR3 covers 14 amino acids. Kept here is only the CDR3 DNA, which spans 42 bases and is read in frame from base 1. Material for sequencing was blood. The TCR was taken from a man aged 40-50 years with Graves' hyperthyroidism that later progressed to Graves' ophthalmopathy. The sequence is built from TRBV20-1 and TRBJ2-5; the central 7 bases match TRBD2. The CDR3 has the sequence CSARPRESRETQYF. In nucleotides, the sequence is TGCAGTGCCCGACCGCGGGAGTCGCGAGAGACCCAGTACTTC.